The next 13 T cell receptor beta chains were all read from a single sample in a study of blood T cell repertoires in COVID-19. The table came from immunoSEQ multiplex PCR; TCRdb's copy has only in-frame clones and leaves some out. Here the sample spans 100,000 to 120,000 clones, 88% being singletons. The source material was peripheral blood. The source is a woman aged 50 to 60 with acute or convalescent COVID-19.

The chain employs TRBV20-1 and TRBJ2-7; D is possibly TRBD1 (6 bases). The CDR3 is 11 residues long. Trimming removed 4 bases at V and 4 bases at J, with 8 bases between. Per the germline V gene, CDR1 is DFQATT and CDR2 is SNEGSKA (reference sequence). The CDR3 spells CSAIQGYEQYF. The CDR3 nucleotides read TGCAGTGCTATTCAGGGGTACGAGCAGTACTTC.

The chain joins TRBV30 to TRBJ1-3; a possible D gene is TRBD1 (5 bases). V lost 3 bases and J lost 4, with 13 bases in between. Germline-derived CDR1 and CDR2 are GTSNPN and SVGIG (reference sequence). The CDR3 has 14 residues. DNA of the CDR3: TGTGCCTGGAGAACAGGTACAAGCGGAAACACCATATATTTT. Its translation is CAWRTGTSGNTIYF.

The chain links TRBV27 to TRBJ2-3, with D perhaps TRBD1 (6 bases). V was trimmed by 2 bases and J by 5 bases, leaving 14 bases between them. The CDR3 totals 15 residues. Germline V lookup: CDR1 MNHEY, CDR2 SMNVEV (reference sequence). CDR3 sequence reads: CASSLRDKRQDTQYF. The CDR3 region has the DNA TGTGCCAGCAGTTTACGGGACAAGCGGCAAGATACGCAGTATTTT.

This CDR3 reads CASSRAGTGHTGELFF. The CDR3, as DNA: TGTGCCAGCAGCCGCGCCGGGACAGGGCACACCGGGGAGCTGTTTTTT. This chain joins TRBV7-2 and TRBJ2-2; 9 nucleotides line up with TRBD1. Germline V gives CDR1 SGHTA, CDR2 FQGNSA. With 5 bases clipped from V and 3 bases from J, the junction kept 7 bases outside the gene matches. This CDR3 is built from 16 residues.

CDR3 coding DNA: TGCGCCAGCAGCTTACAGGGGCAGGAGACCCAGTACTTC. This translates into CASSLQGQETQYF. The chain uses TRBV5-1 and TRBJ2-5; 7 nucleotides line up with TRBD1. CDR1 is SGHRS, CDR2 YFSETQ, per germline. This CDR3 has 13 residues. J lost 5 bases, V lost 2 bases, and 3 bases had no gene match.

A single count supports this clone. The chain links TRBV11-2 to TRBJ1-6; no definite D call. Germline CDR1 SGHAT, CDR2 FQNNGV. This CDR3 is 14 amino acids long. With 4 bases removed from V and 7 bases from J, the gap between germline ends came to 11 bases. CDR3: CASSSEPGNSPLHF. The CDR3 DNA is TGTGCCAGCAGCTCCGAGCCGGGGAATTCACCCCTCCACTTT.

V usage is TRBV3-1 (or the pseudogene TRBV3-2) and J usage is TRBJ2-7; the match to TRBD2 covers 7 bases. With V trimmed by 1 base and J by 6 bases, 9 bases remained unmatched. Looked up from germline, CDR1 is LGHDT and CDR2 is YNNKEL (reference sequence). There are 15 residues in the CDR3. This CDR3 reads CASSQVSGGRAEQYF. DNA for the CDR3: TGTGCCAGCAGCCAAGTTTCGGGCGGGAGAGCCGAGCAGTACTTC.

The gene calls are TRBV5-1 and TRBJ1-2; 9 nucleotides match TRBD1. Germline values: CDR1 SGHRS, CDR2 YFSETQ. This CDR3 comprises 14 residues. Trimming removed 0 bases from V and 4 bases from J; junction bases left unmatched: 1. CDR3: CASSLGDRAYGYTF. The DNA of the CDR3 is TGCGCCAGCAGCTTGGGGGACAGGGCCTATGGCTACACCTTC.

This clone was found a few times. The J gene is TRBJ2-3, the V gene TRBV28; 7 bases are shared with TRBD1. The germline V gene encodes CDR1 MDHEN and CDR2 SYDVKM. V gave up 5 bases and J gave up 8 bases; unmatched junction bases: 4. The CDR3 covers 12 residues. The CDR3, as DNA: TGTGCCAGCAGTCTCAGACAGGGTACGCAGTATTTT. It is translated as CASSLRQGTQYF.

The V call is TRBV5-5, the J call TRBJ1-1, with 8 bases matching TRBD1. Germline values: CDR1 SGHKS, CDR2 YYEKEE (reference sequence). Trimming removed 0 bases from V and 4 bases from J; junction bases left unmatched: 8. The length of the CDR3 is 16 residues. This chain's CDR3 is CASSLGQGSMSTEAFF. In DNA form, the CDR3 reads TGTGCCAGCAGCTTGGGACAGGGGTCAATGAGCACTGAAGCTTTCTTT.

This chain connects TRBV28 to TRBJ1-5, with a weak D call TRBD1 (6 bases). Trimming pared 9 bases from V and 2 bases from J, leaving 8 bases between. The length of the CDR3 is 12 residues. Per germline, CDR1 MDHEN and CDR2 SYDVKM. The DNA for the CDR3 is TGTGCCAGTCGACAGGGCAATCAGCCCCAGCATTTT. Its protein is CASRQGNQPQHF.

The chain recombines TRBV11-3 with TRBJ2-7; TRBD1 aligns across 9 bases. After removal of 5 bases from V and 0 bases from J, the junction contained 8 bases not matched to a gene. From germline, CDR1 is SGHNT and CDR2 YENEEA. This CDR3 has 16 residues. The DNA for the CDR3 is TGTGCCAGCAGCCCCAGAGGGACAGGGAACTCCTACGAGCAGTACTTC. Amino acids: CASSPRGTGNSYEQYF.

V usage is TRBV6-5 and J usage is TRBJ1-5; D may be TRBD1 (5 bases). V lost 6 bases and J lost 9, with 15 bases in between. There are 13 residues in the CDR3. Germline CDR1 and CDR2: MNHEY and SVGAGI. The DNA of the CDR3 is TGTGCCAGCAGGGGGGGTGGCCGGACGCCCCAGCATTTT. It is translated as CASRGGGRTPQHF.